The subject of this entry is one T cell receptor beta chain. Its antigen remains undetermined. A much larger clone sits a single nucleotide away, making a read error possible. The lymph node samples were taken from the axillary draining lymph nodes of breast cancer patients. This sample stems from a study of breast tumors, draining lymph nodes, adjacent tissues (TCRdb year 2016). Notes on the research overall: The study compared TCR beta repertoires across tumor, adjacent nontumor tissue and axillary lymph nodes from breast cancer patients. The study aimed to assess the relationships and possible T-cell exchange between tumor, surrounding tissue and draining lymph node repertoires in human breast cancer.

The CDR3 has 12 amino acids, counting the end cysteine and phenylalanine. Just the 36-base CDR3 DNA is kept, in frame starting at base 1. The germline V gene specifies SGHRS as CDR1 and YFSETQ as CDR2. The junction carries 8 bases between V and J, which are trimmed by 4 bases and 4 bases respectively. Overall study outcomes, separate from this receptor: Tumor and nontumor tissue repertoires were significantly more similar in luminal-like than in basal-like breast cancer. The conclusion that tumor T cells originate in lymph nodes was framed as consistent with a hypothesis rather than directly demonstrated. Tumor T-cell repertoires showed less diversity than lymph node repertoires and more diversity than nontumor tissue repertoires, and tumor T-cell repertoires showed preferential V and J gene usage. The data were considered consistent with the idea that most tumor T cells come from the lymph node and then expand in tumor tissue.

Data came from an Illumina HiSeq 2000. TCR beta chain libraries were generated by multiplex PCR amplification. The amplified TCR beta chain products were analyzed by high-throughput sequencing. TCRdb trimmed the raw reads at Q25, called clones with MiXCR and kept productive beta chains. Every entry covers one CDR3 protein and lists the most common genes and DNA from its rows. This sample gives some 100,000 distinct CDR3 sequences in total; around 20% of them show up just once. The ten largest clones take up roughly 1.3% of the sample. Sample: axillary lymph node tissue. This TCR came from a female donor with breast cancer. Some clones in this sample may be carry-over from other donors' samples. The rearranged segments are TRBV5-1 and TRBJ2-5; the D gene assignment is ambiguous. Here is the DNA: TGCGCCAGCAGCAAGGAACGAGAGACCCAGTACTTC. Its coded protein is CASSKERETQYF.